These 2 T cell receptor beta chains originate from one sample sequenced in a study of blood T cell repertoires in COVID-19. Data came from immunoSEQ multiplex PCR; TCRdb stores just in-frame clones and leaves some out. Of fewer than 500,000 clones listed, approximately 90% are singletons. The sequenced material came from peripheral blood. These receptors originate from a man between 18 and 35 years old with COVID-19, enrolled during active disease.

The CDR3 DNA is TGTGCCAGCCCACCTGAGGCGGGGAGCACAGATACGCAGTATTTT. Its protein product is CASPPEAGSTDTQYF. This chain joins TRBV6-5 and TRBJ2-3; D perhaps matches TRBD2 (6 bases). V was trimmed by 8 bases and J by 0 bases, leaving 15 bases between them. This CDR3 is built from 15 residues. CDR1 and CDR2 (germline): MNHEY, SVGAGI.

The chain employs TRBV5-1 and TRBJ2-6; the match to TRBD1 covers 10 bases. V was clipped by 4 bases and J by 0 bases; unmatched bases: 7. Germline V gene sequence: CDR1 SGHRS, CDR2 YFSETQ. The CDR3 consists of 18 residues. The CDR3 coding sequence is TGCGCCAGCAGCCCCCTCGGACAGGGGGTCTCTGGGGCCAACGTCCTGACTTTC. This encodes CASSPLGQGVSGANVLTF.